This T cell receptor beta chain was obtained from a study of molecular identifiers for immune sequencing clone quantification. This clonotype was observed many times. TCRdb re-analysed the PCR reads in MiXCR, keeping a single row per CDR3 protein. Among about 640,000 distinct CDR3 sequences listed, approximately 20% were seen once. Trimming took 7 bases from V and 0 from J, leaving 18 bases between them. Germline values: CDR1 SQVTM, CDR2 ANQGSEA. The CDR3 loop spans 15 amino acids. The gene calls are TRBV29-1 and TRBJ1-2; TRBD1 might be the D (6 bases). This receptor was obtained from a human donor in good health. Some libraries in this study had Jurkat cell RNA spiked in. The sample comprised naive CD8+ T cells from blood, with Jurkat cell RNA spiked in. Described subset: FACS-sorted CD8+CD4-CCR7+CD45RA+ naive T cells. The CDR3 DNA reads as TGCAGCGCACAATTGCAGGGGAATCCTAACTATGGCTACACCTTC. Protein product: CSAQLQGNPNYGYTF.